This T cell receptor (beta chain) was captured by sequencing in a study of shared clonotypes between healthy human individuals (dated by TCRdb to 2018 to 2021). Regarding the complete study: The cohort comprised a couple of women and three men aged 18 to 49 years. The study deeply sequenced blood TCR repertoires of about five healthy adults to estimate repertoire size and the extent of clonotype sharing between individuals. Libraries were prepared and TCR repertoires were sequenced by different laboratories using diverse techniques, in order to increase sequencing depth and limit assay-specific biases. Between about 0.85 and 9.5 billion PBMCs per donor were obtained by leukapheresis. Per donor, three plates each were used for CD4 naive and CD4 memory, two for CD8 naive, and one for CD8 memory. Here is what the overall study found, with its caveats: About 5% of naive CD4, roughly 3.6% of naive CD8, about 2.5% of memory CD4, and 0.35% to 0.4% of memory CD8 clonotypes were shared across a few donors. The genetic and exposure-history diversity represented was limited by the small number of donors. Clonotypes shared by all four sorted-subset donors showed higher generation probabilities than non-shared clonotypes. Naive subsets generally had larger estimated clonotype richness than memory subsets. Sampling was restricted to blood, and TCR repertoires in tissue are likely to differ from TCR repertoires in blood. Rarefaction of sorted-subset datasets indicated incomplete sequencing despite the large sequencing depth. Pairwise subsampling indicated that sequencing depth was expected to affect the degree of clonotype sharing among donors.

Spanning cysteine to phenylalanine, the CDR3 consists of 14 amino acids. The read is trimmed to its CDR3 DNA, 42 bases read in frame from base 1. Relative to germline, V is missing 5 bases and J is missing 11 bases, with 13 bases of the junction outside any gene match. For CDR1 and CDR2, the germline V gene lists SGHTA and FQGNSA. CD8 naive samples were CD45RO-negative cells positively selected for CCR7, giving a CD45RA+CCR7+ population that excluded TemRA cells. Healthy HIV-negative adults with no recently reported acute infections or vaccinations were included as donors. Every donor was a Caucasian adult residing in Nashville, Tennessee, USA. Blood was obtained by leukapheresis, after which PBMCs were separated by Ficoll-Histopaque density gradient centrifugation and cryopreserved in liquid nitrogen vapor phase. Purity and quantity of every magnetically sorted T cell population were checked by analytical flow cytometry. Each sorted fraction had its genomic DNA isolated and then quantified by UV absorbance on a Nanodrop 2000c.

Comments on this clone: Its cognate antigen has yet to be identified. No base quality values were provided; no much bigger clone lies one nucleotide off.

TCR CDR3 regions were amplified from genomic DNA by multiplex PCR using the deep immunoSEQ assay. Genomic DNA extracted from each cell subset was distributed evenly over all wells of several immunoSEQ 96-well plates, and each plate served as one replicate. Each replicate PCR for sorted subsets received about 180 ng genomic DNA, equal to around 32,000 T cell genomes. Purified libraries were quantified with a Qubit 3.0 fluorometer, sized on a Bioanalyzer 2100, and re-quantified with the KAPA Library Quantification kit. Every immunoSEQ 96-well plate was sequenced on a dedicated single-read 150-cycle Illumina NextSeq 550 flow cell. On the study's bioinformatics: Because only junctional sequences without quality scores were contained in the immunoSEQ output, filtering matching that applied to full-length reads could not be performed. Sequences were annotated with PyIR, a Python wrapper for IgBLAST v1.9, using IMGT germline references to assign V/J genes and CDR3. Reads were removed for weak V/J assignments (E-value above 1e-6), missing CDR3, stop codons, out-of-frame junctions, or ambiguous translated residues. V3J clonotypes were defined as sequences sharing the same inferred V gene, J gene, and CDR3 amino acid sequence. To compute the percentage overlap between repertoires, the number of shared unique clonotypes was divided by the size of the smaller repertoire. RTK rarefaction, the Chao1 estimator, and Recon v2.1 estimates of unobserved clonotypes were used to assess repertoire richness. For all TCRbeta clonotypes obtained by the gDNA method from four donors, generation probabilities were computed with OLGA. TCRdb limited this immuneACCESS table to in-frame rearrangements with V and J called. A share of clones is missing; checked studies link under half to unresolved V genes, and the rest is unexplained. D and trimming come from the DNA, and the V and J calls and clone size come from that table. The sample table lists around 1.9 million clones, roughly 95% of them with a count of one. Jointly, the top ten make up over 1.5% of the sample.

The receptor chain draws on TRBV7-2 and TRBJ1-1; a stretch of 8 junction bases matches TRBD1. Sequences were obtained from naive CD8+ T cells from PBMCs. This specimen's cell subset or site label, interpreted: CD45RA+CCR7+. The origin of this receptor is a man in his late teens or twenties in good health. Some clones in this sample may be carry-over from other donors' samples. The CDR3 reads CASSPRPAGGDAFF. The sequence in DNA is TGTGCCAGCAGCCCCCGTCCGGCAGGGGGCGACGCTTTCTTT.